The next 23 T cell receptor beta chains were all read from a single sample in a study of OX40 agonist ivuxolimab in advanced cancers. Libraries were prepared by immunoSEQ multiplex PCR; TCRdb keeps only in-frame clonotypes and omits some of them. The data show approximately 64,000 clones, around 83% seen once. Sample: CD4+ or CD8+ T cells sorted from blood, taken in a trial of the OX40 agonist ivuxolimab. The receptor set was obtained from an adult with an advanced solid tumor such as melanoma, head and neck, liver or kidney cancer.

The J gene is TRBJ2-6, the V gene TRBV7-6, with D hard to call. Trimming stripped 0 bases from V and 3 bases from J, with 0 bases between. The CDR3 has 13 amino acids. Per the germline V gene, CDR1 is SGHVS and CDR2 is FNYEAQ. The CDR3 nucleotides are TGTGCCAGCAGCTTAGCTGGGGCCAACGTCCTGACTTTC. This codes for CASSLAGANVLTF.

This chain links TRBV5-1 with TRBJ2-7; 8 bases fit TRBD1. This CDR3 has 13 amino acids. Trimming took 4 bases from V and 4 from J; bases not matched to a gene: 4. Germline CDR1 and CDR2: SGHRS and YFSETQ. Here the CDR3 reads CASSEDRGYEQYF. The DNA of the CDR3 is TGCGCCAGCAGCGAAGACAGGGGATACGAGCAGTACTTC.

The chain carries TRBV23-1 and TRBJ2-1, with 9 bases fitting TRBD2. TRBV23-1 is an open reading frame whose function is uncertain. This CDR3 spans 19 amino acids. The trim removed 0 bases at V and 0 bases at J, leaving 9 bases unmatched. The CDR3 spells CASSQSGSSGGPSYNEQFF. CDR3 nucleotides: TGCGCCAGCAGTCAATCAGGGAGTAGCGGGGGACCCTCCTACAATGAGCAGTTCTTC.

The chain uses TRBV28 and TRBJ1-4; TRBD1 matches 9 bases. The CDR3 covers 13 residues. J lost 6 bases, V lost 8 bases, and 4 bases had no gene match. In germline, CDR1 is MDHEN, CDR2 SYDVKM. The CDR3 loop is CASYDRGYEKLFF. The CDR3 DNA reads TGTGCCAGCTATGACAGGGGGTATGAAAAACTGTTTTTT.

The rearrangement uses TRBV18 and TRBJ2-3; TRBD2 agrees at 11 bases. CDR1 is KGHSH, CDR2 LQKENI, per germline. After removal of 3 bases from V and 4 bases from J, the junction contained 6 bases not matched to a gene. The CDR3 sequence is 16 residues long. The DNA of the CDR3 is TGTGCCAGCTCACCCGGGTTAGCGGGGGGGCCAGATACGCAGTATTTT. It yields the protein CASSPGLAGGPDTQYF.

This clone has only a few counts. The V and J genes are TRBV5-6 and TRBJ2-2, with 13 bases matching TRBD2. Per the germline V gene, CDR1 is SGHDT and CDR2 is YYEEEE. J gave up 0 bases and V 4 bases, and 3 bases lay outside the gene matches. This CDR3 is built from 17 residues. CDR3 nucleotide sequence: TGTGCCAGCAGCCGGACTAGCGGGAGTACGAACACCGGGGAGCTGTTTTTT. The encoded protein is CASSRTSGSTNTGELFF. Full variable domain (missing parts from reference TRBV5-6 and TRBJ2-2): DAGVTQSPTHLIKTRGQQVTLRCSPKSGHDTVSWYQQALGQGPQFIFQYYEEEERQRGNFPDRFSGHQFPNYSSELNVNALLLGDSALYLCASSRTSGSTNTGELFFGEGSRLTVL.

This clone was observed a single time. The chain joins TRBV6-1 to TRBJ2-3; 8 nucleotides match TRBD2. In germline, CDR1 is MNHNS, CDR2 SASEGT. V lost 2 bases to trimming and J lost 2 bases; unmatched junction nucleotides: 9. This CDR3 region has 17 residues. As DNA, the CDR3 is TGTGCCAGCAGTGAATCCGGGGGGGCCTGGGCCACAGATACGCAGTATTTT. Its translation is CASSESGGAWATDTQYF.

The chain couples TRBV5-5 to TRBJ2-6; no clear D gene. Germline values: CDR1 SGHKS, CDR2 YYEKEE (reference sequence). Trimming removed 9 bases at V and 1 base at J, with 11 bases between. The CDR3 contains 14 residues. The CDR3 coding sequence is TGTGCCACCACAAGCGCTTCTGGGGCCAACGTCCTGACTTTC. The encoded protein is CATTSASGANVLTF.

About this clone: With a much larger clone just one base away, this may be a read error. The chain has TRBV5-6 and TRBJ1-2, with D hard to call. CDR1 is SGHDT and CDR2 is YYEEEE in the germline V gene. With 0 bases removed from V and 2 bases from J, the gap between germline ends came to 5 bases. This CDR3 has 13 residues. The CDR3 nucleotides read TGTGCCAGCAGCTTGGGGCCGAACTATGGCTACACCTTC. It specifies CASSLGPNYGYTF.

The chain has TRBV5-5 and TRBJ2-7, with D uncertain. Germline CDR1 and CDR2: SGHKS and YYEKEE (reference sequence). The CDR3 is 13 amino acids. V shed 4 bases and J shed 10 bases, with 18 bases lying between them. DNA of the CDR3: TGTGCCAGCAGCAATGGGTGGGTGACGGAACAGTACTTC. It yields the protein CASSNGWVTEQYF.

The chain has TRBV2 and TRBJ1-2; 9 nucleotides agree with TRBD1. In germline, CDR1 is SNHLY, CDR2 FYNNEI. V lost 1 base, J lost 6 bases, and 9 bases stayed unmatched. The CDR3 spans 16 residues. DNA for the CDR3: TGTGCCAGCAGTGAAGGTAGACAGGGGGATAGTGATGGCTACACCTTC. Its protein product is CASSEGRQGDSDGYTF.

J is TRBJ1-4 and V is TRBV27; weak D call: TRBD1 (6 bases). Trimming removed 7 bases at V and 6 bases at J, with 18 bases between. Looked up from germline, CDR1 is MNHEY and CDR2 is SMNVEV (reference sequence). The CDR3 is 15 residues long. CDR3 DNA sequence: TGTGCCAGCAAAGGTTTGGGACACTTTTATGAAAAACTGTTTTTT. The encoded protein is CASKGLGHFYEKLFF.

V and J are TRBV9 and TRBJ2-3; D might be TRBD2 (5 bases). Trimming cost V 0 bases and J 1 base, with 6 bases left between them. The CDR3 totals 14 residues. Looked up from germline, CDR1 is SGDLS and CDR2 is YYNGEE. As DNA, the CDR3 is TGTGCCAGCAGCGTAGAAGCGGGCACAGATACGCAGTATTTT. Translation: CASSVEAGTDTQYF. Complete variable domain (other parts from reference TRBV9 and TRBJ2-3): DSGVTQTPKHLITATGQRVTLRCSPRSGDLSVYWYQQSLDQGLQFLIQYYNGEERAKGNILERFSAQQFPDLHSELNLSSLELGDSALYFCASSVEAGTDTQYFGPGTRLTVL.

The J gene is TRBJ2-3, the V gene TRBV5-1; 8 bases fit TRBD1. V trimming: 0 bases; J trimming: 6 bases; junction bases outside the gene matches: 12. This CDR3 is 17 amino acids long. CDR1 is SGHRS, CDR2 YFSETQ, per germline. The CDR3, as DNA: TGCGCCAGCAGCTTGGGACTCCCAGGGGGCGCAGGGGATACGCAGTATTTT. It specifies CASSLGLPGGAGDTQYF.

This chain joins TRBV27 and TRBJ2-5; D may be TRBD1 (5 bases). CDR3 size: 13 residues. In germline, CDR1 is MNHEY, CDR2 SMNVEV (reference sequence). Deletions cut 7 bases from V and 5 bases from J, with 14 bases between. The CDR3 nucleotides are TGTGCCAGCACCAAACTAAGGGGCGAGACCCAGTACTTC. Amino acid sequence: CASTKLRGETQYF.

V and J are TRBV19 and TRBJ1-5, with D uncertain. The germline V gene encodes CDR1 LNHDA and CDR2 SQIVND (reference sequence). The CDR3 extends over 13 amino acids. Deletions cut 3 bases from V and 6 bases from J, with 9 bases between. The CDR3 protein is CASSIQIGQPQHF. CDR3 nucleotide sequence: TGTGCCAGTAGTATTCAGATTGGTCAGCCCCAGCATTTT.

The V and J genes are TRBV6-1 and TRBJ2-7; D call uncertain. Trimming removed 8 bases at V and 3 bases at J, with 8 bases between. Germline V gives CDR1 MNHNS, CDR2 SASEGT. The length of the CDR3 is 11 residues. The CDR3 bases are TGTGCCAGCGGAGTCGTCTACGAGCAGTACTTC. This gives the protein CASGVVYEQYF.

The chain is built from TRBV2 and TRBJ1-1, with 7 bases identical to TRBD1. V gave up 7 bases and J gave up 4 bases; unmatched junction bases: 18. Germline V gives CDR1 SNHLY, CDR2 FYNNEI. There are 17 residues in the CDR3. CDR3 protein: CASMGTDSGSLSTEAFF. The CDR3 DNA follows: TGTGCCAGCATGGGGACAGACTCTGGGTCTCTCTCCACTGAAGCTTTCTTT.

The genes are TRBV6-1 and TRBJ1-4, with TRBD1 identical over 8 bases. CDR1 is MNHNS, CDR2 SASEGT, per germline. The CDR3 has 15 residues. V lost 7 bases, J lost 3 bases, and 7 bases stayed unmatched. The CDR3 protein is CASTFQGAANEKLFF. The DNA for the CDR3 is TGTGCCAGCACGTTTCAGGGGGCGGCTAATGAAAAACTGTTTTTT.

This clone was observed a handful of times. The V call is TRBV6-6, the J call TRBJ2-1; unclear D gene. The CDR3 extends over 12 amino acids. Germline V CDR1 and CDR2: MNHNY, SVGAGI (reference sequence). The V end was cut by 2 bases, the J end by 5 bases, with 4 bases between. The CDR3 region has the DNA TGTGCCAGCAGTTACGCAAACAATGAGCAGTTCTTC. Its translation: CASSYANNEQFF.

V gene TRBV6-5 combines with J gene TRBJ1-1; possibly TRBD1 for D (5 bases). Germline CDR1 is MNHEY and CDR2 is SVGAGI. The V gene lost 5 bases and the J gene lost 2 bases, with 12 bases spanning the gap. The CDR3 is 14 amino acids. Written as DNA, the CDR3 is TGTGCCAGCAGTCGGATCCAGGGTAACACTGAAGCTTTCTTT. Amino acid sequence: CASSRIQGNTEAFF.

This chain uses TRBV28 with TRBJ2-1; D remains ambiguous. Per the germline V gene, CDR1 is MDHEN and CDR2 is SYDVKM. The ends were cut back, 4 bases at V and 4 bases at J, with 14 bases in the middle. The CDR3 is 15 amino acids. CDR3 sequence: CASSSSPRAYNEQFF. The CDR3 DNA follows: TGTGCCAGCAGTTCAAGCCCTCGGGCTTACAATGAGCAGTTCTTC.

This chain uses TRBV4-2 with TRBJ1-4; the D is unclear. Germline CDR1 reads LGHNA; CDR2 reads YNFKEQ. CDR3 length: 15 residues. Trimming took off 6 bases at V and 4 bases at J, with 15 bases between the two ends. The CDR3 DNA follows: TGTGCCAGCAGATCCAACTACAGTCATAATGAAAAACTGTTTTTT. Translated, it gives CASRSNYSHNEKLFF.